This TCR beta chain comes out of a study of T cells in Graves' hyperthyroidism and ophthalmopathy. This clonotype was observed many times. What it binds is not known. Pregnant or lactating patients were excluded, as were those with uncontrolled infection or other autoimmune disease. Diagnostic assessment was based on clinical symptoms, serum thyroxine and TRAb, thyroid ultrasound and orbital computed tomography. Per germline, CDR1 MDHEN and CDR2 SYDVKM. V lost 6 bases and J lost 6, with 14 bases in between. CDR3 length: 14 residues. Study findings and constraints: Prediction of ophthalmopathy progression came a median approximately 6.5 months pre-onset.

Amplified regions were TCR beta CDR3 sequences from RNA transcripts. The TCR CDR3 first-round RT-PCR relied on the HTBI primer set. TCRdb itself ran the multiplex PCR reads through MiXCR, one entry per CDR3 protein. The data contain about 640,000 distinct CDR3 sequences, less than 25% of them singletons. Sequencing used blood. The chain is built from TRBV28 and TRBJ2-2; possibly TRBD2 for D (6 bases). The source is a man younger than 40 with Graves' ophthalmopathy. The CDR3 region has the DNA TGTGCCAGCAGCCGGGTGGGGGGTTCCGGGGAGCTGTTTTTT. Protein product: CASSRVGGSGELFF.